The rows below give T cell receptor beta chains drawn from one sample of a study of shared clonotypes between healthy human individuals. Some clones are missing from TCRdb's copy, which holds only in-frame ones; the method was immunoSEQ multiplex PCR. The sample lists approximately 1.9 million clones, around 93% occurring once. Sequencing used naive CD8+ T cells from PBMCs. Every receptor here comes from a man in his late teens or twenties in good health. Some clones in this sample may be carry-over from other donors' samples. Both conserved end residues are part of each CDR3. The D gene is left open where the match is weak. The size entry is marked missing in some rows and otherwise reads once, few, many or a size class.

TRBD2 | TRBJ2-3 | TRBV11-2 | . | CASSGRLAGGATDTQYF | TGTGCCAGCAGCGGTCGACTAGCGGGAGGTGCTACAGATACGCAGTATTTT
. | TRBJ1-1 | TRBV7-6 | . | CASSGGMNTEAFF | TGTGCCAGCAGCGGGGGCATGAACACTGAAGCTTTCTTT
. | TRBJ1-1 | TRBV11-2 | few | CASSRIGAEAFF | TGTGCCAGCAGCAGGATTGGCGCTGAAGCTTTCTTT
. | TRBJ2-1 | TRBV4-1 | once | CASSHNNEQFF | TGCGCCAGCAGCCATAACAATGAGCAGTTCTTC
. | TRBJ2-7 | TRBV10-3 | . | CATAGGGLVYEQYF | TGTGCCACCGCCGGGGGAGGATTAGTTTACGAGCAGTACTTC
. | TRBJ2-1 | TRBV7-9 | . | CASSPWGSNEQFF | TGTGCCAGCAGCCCGTGGGGGTCAAATGAGCAGTTCTTC
. | TRBJ2-7 | TRBV11-2 | . | CASSPDLNRREQYF | TGTGCCAGCAGCCCGGACCTTAATCGAAGGGAGCAGTACTTC
. | TRBJ2-1 | TRBV4-3 | once | CASSPSLGEYNEQFF | TGCGCCAGCAGCCCCTCCTTGGGGGAATACAATGAGCAGTTCTTC
. | TRBJ2-1 | TRBV18 | . | CASSSSSVEGYNEQFF | TGTGCCAGCTCTTCATCGAGCGTCGAAGGATACAATGAGCAGTTCTTC
TRBD2 | TRBJ2-1 | TRBV28 | . | CASSTSGLYNEQFF | TGTGCCAGCTCCACTAGCGGACTCTACAATGAGCAGTTCTTC
TRBD1 | TRBJ1-1 | TRBV27 | . | CASKLRDSNTEAFF | TGTGCCAGCAAGCTCCGGGACAGCAACACTGAAGCTTTCTTT
. | TRBJ2-7 | TRBV7-2 | once | CASSWTPTYEQYF | TGTGCCAGCAGCTGGACACCTACCTACGAGCAGTACTTC
. | TRBJ1-3 | TRBV11-2 | . | CASSLGQFENTIYF | TGTGCCAGCAGCTTAGGACAGTTTGAAAACACCATATATTTT
. | TRBJ2-1 | TRBV7-9 | . | CASSARLGPNEQFF | TGTGCCAGCAGCGCACGCCTAGGGCCCAATGAGCAGTTCTTC
. | TRBJ2-7 | TRBV27 | once | CASSFLQGSDSYEQYF | TGTGCCAGCAGTTTTCTACAGGGAAGCGACTCCTACGAGCAGTACTTC
. | TRBJ2-7 | TRBV27 | . | CASSFGAPTYHEQYF | TGTGCCAGCAGTTTTGGGGCGCCTACTTATCACGAGCAGTACTTC
. | TRBJ1-1 | TRBV19 | once | CATRTLLEGTNTEAFF | TGTGCCACCAGGACTCTGCTTGAGGGAACGAACACTGAAGCTTTCTTT
. | TRBJ2-6 | TRBV21-1 | . | CASSLPLEGESPGANVLTF | TGTGCCAGCAGCCTGCCCTTGGAAGGGGAAAGTCCTGGGGCCAACGTCCTGACTTTC
TRBD1 | TRBJ2-3 | TRBV30 | . | CAWSVQGDTQYF | TGTGCCTGGAGTGTACAGGGGGATACGCAGTATTTT
. | TRBJ2-5 | TRBV11-2 | . | CASSSGPGTLYQETQYF | TGTGCCAGCAGCTCTGGTCCCGGGACATTGTACCAAGAGACCCAGTACTTC
. | TRBJ2-1 | TRBV15 | . | CATSREGHYNEQFF | TGTGCCACCAGCAGAGAGGGACACTACAATGAGCAGTTCTTC
TRBD2 | TRBJ2-3 | TRBV27 | . | CASRPLLAGNTDTQYF | TGTGCCAGCAGGCCCTTACTAGCGGGGAACACAGATACGCAGTATTTT
. | TRBJ2-2 | TRBV2 | . | CASSEDPRAGELFF | TGTGCCAGCAGTGAAGATCCCCGGGCCGGGGAGCTGTTTTTT
. | TRBJ1-1 | TRBV19 | . | CASSIGSLRNTEAFF | TGTGCCAGTAGTATTGGAAGTTTAAGGAACACTGAAGCTTTCTTT
TRBD2 | TRBJ2-3 | TRBV11-2 | . | CASSPRGGVTDTQYF | TGTGCCAGCAGCCCACGGGGGGGGGTCACAGATACGCAGTATTTT
. | TRBJ1-5 | TRBV19 | . | CASTLGGHADQPQHF | TGTGCCAGTACTTTGGGGGGGCATGCTGATCAGCCCCAGCATTTT